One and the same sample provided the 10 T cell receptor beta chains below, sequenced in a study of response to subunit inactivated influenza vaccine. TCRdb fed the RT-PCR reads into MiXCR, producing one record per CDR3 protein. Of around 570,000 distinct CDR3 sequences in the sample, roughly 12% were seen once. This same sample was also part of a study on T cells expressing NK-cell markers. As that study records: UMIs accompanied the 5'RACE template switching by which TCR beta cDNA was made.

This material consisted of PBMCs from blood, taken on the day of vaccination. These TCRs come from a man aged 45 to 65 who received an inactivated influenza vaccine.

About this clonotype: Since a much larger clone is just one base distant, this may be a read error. CDR3: CASSLVGWREKLFF. The CDR3 DNA reads TGTGCCAGCAGCTTAGTGGGATGGCGCGAAAAACTGTTTTTT. The rearrangement links TRBV7-2 to TRBJ1-4, with D uncertain. The CDR3 extends over 14 amino acids. Germline CDR1 and CDR2: SGHTA and FQGNSA. Trimming shortened V by 1 base and J by 8 bases, and 11 bases separated the two germline ends.

This CDR3 reads CASSFPYEETQYF. CDR3 bases: TGTGCCAGCAGCTTCCCTTACGAAGAGACCCAGTACTTC. The V call is TRBV7-9, the J call TRBJ2-5; D is ambiguous. Germline V gene lookup returns CDR1 SEHNR and CDR2 FQNEAQ (reference sequence). The CDR3 loop spans 13 amino acids. V was trimmed by 3 bases and J by 3 bases, leaving 8 bases between them.

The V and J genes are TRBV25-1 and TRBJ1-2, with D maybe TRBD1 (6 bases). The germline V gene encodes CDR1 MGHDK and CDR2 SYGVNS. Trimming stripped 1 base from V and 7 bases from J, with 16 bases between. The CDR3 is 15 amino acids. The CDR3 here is CASSEFTGTRGGYTF. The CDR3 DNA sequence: TGTGCCAGCAGTGAATTTACGGGGACCAGGGGTGGCTACACCTTC.

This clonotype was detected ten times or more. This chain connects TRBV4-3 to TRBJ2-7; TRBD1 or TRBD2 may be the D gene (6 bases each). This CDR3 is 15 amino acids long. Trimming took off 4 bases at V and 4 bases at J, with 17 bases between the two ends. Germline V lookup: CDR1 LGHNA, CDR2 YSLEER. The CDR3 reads CASSRYREGGYEQYF. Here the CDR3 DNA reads TGCGCCAGCAGCCGATATCGAGAGGGGGGTTACGAGCAGTACTTC.

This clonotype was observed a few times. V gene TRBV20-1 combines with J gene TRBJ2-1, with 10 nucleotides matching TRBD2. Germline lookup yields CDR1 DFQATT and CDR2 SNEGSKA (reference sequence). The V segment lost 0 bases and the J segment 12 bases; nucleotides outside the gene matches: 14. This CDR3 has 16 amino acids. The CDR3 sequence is CSARDPLAGVLTGQFF. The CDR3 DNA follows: TGCAGTGCTAGAGATCCGCTAGCGGGGGTTTTAACGGGGCAGTTCTTC.

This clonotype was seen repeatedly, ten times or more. This CDR3 is CASSPRGAGTGELFF. In DNA form, the CDR3 reads TGTGCCAGCAGCCCGCGGGGGGCGGGGACCGGGGAGCTGTTTTTT. The chain couples TRBV12-3 or TRBV12-4 to TRBJ2-2, with 8 bases lining up with TRBD2. The V segment lost 6 bases and the J segment 5 bases; nucleotides outside the gene matches: 8. CDR3 length equals 15 residues.

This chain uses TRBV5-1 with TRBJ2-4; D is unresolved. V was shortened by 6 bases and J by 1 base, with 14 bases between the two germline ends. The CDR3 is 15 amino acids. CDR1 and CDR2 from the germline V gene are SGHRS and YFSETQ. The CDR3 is CASTFGPQAKNIQYF. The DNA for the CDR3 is TGCGCCAGCACCTTCGGGCCCCAGGCCAAAAACATTCAGTACTTC.

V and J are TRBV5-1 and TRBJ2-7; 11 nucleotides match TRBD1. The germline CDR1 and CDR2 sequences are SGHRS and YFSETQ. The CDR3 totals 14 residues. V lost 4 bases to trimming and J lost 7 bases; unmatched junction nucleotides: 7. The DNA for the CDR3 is TGCGCCAGCAGCCTGGGACAGGGGGGAGGAGAGCAGTACTTC. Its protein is CASSLGQGGGEQYF.

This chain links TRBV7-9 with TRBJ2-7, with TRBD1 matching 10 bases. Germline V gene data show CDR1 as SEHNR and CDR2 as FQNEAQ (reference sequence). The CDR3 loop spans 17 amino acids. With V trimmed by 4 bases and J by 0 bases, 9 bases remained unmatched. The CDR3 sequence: CASSSGPGQGYSYEQYF. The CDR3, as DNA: TGTGCCAGCAGCTCTGGCCCGGGACAGGGGTACTCCTACGAGCAGTACTTC.

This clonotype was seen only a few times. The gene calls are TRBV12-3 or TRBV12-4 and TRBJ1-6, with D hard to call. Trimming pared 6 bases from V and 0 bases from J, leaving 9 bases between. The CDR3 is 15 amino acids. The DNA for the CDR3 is TGTGCCAGCAGCTTATCTGGCTCCTATAATTCACCCCTCCACTTT. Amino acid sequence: CASSLSGSYNSPLHF.